This TCR beta chain stems from a study of OX40 agonist ivuxolimab in advanced cancers. Comment on this clone: Its antigen is currently unknown. This sample includes further DNA sequences coding for the same CDR3.

Whole-study findings and limits: There was clonal expansion of CD4+ and CD8+ blood T cells by week 6 at 0.1 to 3.0 mg/kg.

CDR1 and CDR2 (germline): MDHEN, SYDVKM. Trimming cost V 2 bases and J 2 bases; bases outside gene matches: 6. The CDR3 runs to 16 residues. Repertoires were generated with immunoSEQ multiplex PCR, while TCRdb's copy carries only in-frame clones and drops some. This sample has 65,000 to 100,000 clones, with 75% to 95% found just once. V usage is TRBV28 and J usage is TRBJ2-5; the match to TRBD1 covers 9 bases. The receptor comes from an adult with an advanced solid tumor such as melanoma, head and neck, liver or kidney cancer. Sequenced material: CD4+ or CD8+ T cells sorted from blood, taken in a trial of the OX40 agonist ivuxolimab. The CDR3 DNA reads TGTGCCAGCAGTTTAATGGGACAGGGAGATCAAGAGACCCAGTACTTC. Amino acids: CASSLMGQGDQETQYF.